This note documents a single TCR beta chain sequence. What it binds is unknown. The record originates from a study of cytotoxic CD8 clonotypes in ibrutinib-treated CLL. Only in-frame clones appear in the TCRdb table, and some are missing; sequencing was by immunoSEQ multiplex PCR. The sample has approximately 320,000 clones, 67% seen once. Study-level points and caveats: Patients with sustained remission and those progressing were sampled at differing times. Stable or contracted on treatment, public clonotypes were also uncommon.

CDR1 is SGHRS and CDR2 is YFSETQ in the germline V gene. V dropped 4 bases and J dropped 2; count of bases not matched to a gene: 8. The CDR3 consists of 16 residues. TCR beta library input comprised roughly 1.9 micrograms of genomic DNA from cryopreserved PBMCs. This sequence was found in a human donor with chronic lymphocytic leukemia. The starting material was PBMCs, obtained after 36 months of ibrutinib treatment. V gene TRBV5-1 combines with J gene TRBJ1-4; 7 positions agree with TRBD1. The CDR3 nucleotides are TGCGCCAGCAGCCCGGGACAGAAGAATACTAATGAAAAACTGTTTTTT. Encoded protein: CASSPGQKNTNEKLFF.